The T cell receptor (beta chain) described here comes from a study of T cells in Graves' hyperthyroidism and ophthalmopathy. For the study at large: Peripheral blood was taken when the disease was first diagnosed, before any treatment began.

The CDR3 extends over 15 amino acids. Unmatched junction bases numbered 10, after V lost 5 bases and J lost 3 bases. Looked up from germline, CDR1 is SGHTA and CDR2 is FQGNSA. The CDR3 regions of TCR beta were amplified from RNA transcripts. RT-PCR in the first round (using the HTBI primer set) targeted the TCR CDR3. One entry per CDR3 protein, called by TCRdb with MiXCR from the multiplex PCR reads. The profile shows roughly 630,000 distinct CDR3 sequences, approximately 14% of them singletons. This clonotype was observed at least ten times. The source material was blood. This chain links TRBV7-2 with TRBJ2-7; 7 bases are a match to TRBD2. The receptor comes from a woman between 25 and 40 years old with Graves' hyperthyroidism. The CDR3 sequence: CASSPLGGTIYEQYF. CDR3 nucleotide sequence: TGTGCCAGCAGCCCCCTGGGGGGGACCATCTACGAGCAGTACTTC.